This T cell receptor beta chain was identified in a study of blood T cell repertoires in COVID-19. Overall study context: The cDNA or gDNA used as material had been derived from T cells, B-cell-depleted T cells, or PBMCs.

Using immunoSEQ multiplex PCR, the repertoire was profiled, and TCRdb retains in-frame clones only, with some absent. In the table there are around 68,000 clones, 88% of which are singletons. V was pared by 1 base and J by 1 base, with 11 bases between. This CDR3 is 15 amino acids long. Per germline, CDR1 SGHNT and CDR2 YENEEA. The V gene is TRBV11-3, the J gene TRBJ2-7, with a possible D match to TRBD1 (6 bases). The receptor's source is a human donor in a cohort sampled during active COVID-19. Specimen: peripheral blood. The CDR3 loop reads CASSLARDNSYEQYF. The DNA for the CDR3 is TGTGCCAGCAGCTTAGCCCGGGACAATTCCTACGAGCAGTACTTC.